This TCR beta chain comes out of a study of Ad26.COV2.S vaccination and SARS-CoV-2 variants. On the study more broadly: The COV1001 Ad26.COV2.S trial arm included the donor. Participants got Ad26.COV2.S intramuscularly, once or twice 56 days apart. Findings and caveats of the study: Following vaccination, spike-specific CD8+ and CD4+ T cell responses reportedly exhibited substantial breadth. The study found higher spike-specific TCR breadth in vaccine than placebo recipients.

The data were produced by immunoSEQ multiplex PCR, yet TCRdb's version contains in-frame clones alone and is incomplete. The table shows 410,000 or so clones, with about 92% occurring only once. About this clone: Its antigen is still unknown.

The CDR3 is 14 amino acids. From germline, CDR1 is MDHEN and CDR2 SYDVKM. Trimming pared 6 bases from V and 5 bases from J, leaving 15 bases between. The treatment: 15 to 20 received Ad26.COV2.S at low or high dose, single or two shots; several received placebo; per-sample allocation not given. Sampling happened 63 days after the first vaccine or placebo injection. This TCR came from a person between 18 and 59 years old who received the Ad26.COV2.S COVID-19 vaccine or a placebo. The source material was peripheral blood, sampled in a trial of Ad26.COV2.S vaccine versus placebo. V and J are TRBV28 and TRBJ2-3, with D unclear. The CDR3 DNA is TGTGCCAGCAGCCCCTCAGGACGGGTAGATACGCAGTATTTT. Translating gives CASSPSGRVDTQYF.